These T cell receptor beta chains were read from a single sample in a study of cytomegalovirus exposure and HLA in healthy donors. The method was immunoSEQ multiplex PCR; TCRdb's version includes in-frame clones alone and lacks a portion of them. The sample has approximately 130,000 clones, about 85% seen once. Sequenced input: PBMCs. The receptors here all came from a woman aged 25-40 years in good health and CMV-seropositive. The CDR3 runs from the conserved cysteine through the conserved F or W. A D gene is named only where the DNA matches it firmly. Part of the rows lack a size; the others show once, few, many or a class for expanded clones.

NA NA TRBJ1-6 TRBV30 TGTGCCTGGAGCTCCTATTCACCCCTCCACTTT CAWSSYSPLHF
TRBD1 NA TRBJ2-4 TRBV6-5 TGTGCCAGCAGGTCCGACAGGGATAACATTCAGTACTTC CASRSDRDNIQYF
NA NA TRBJ2-7 TRBV28 TGTGCCAGCAGCTCGAATTGGGCCGGCGAGCAGTACTTC CASSSNWAGEQYF
NA NA TRBJ2-6 TRBV27 TGTGCCAGCAGTTCCCTCAGGTCCTCTGGGGCCAACGTCCTGACTTTC CASSSLRSSGANVLTF
NA NA TRBJ1-5 TRBV15 TGTGCCACCAGCAGAGAGGAGGGCCTCTATCAGCCCCAGCATTTT CATSREEGLYQPQHF
NA NA TRBJ1-2 TRBV5-1 TGCGCCAGCAAGACAGGTACCTGGAACTATGGCTACACCTTC CASKTGTWNYGYTF
TRBD1 NA TRBJ1-1 TRBV7-2 TGTGCCAGCAGGGGGGACAGGGGGGCCGGTGAAGCTTTCTTT CASRGDRGAGEAFF
NA NA TRBJ1-3 TRBV28 TGTGCCAGCAGTTTTGGCGGGGGTCTCTTTGGAAACACCATATATTTT CASSFGGGLFGNTIYF
NA NA TRBJ2-7 TRBV9 TGTGCCAGCAGCGTAGCTGGGACAAGCTCCTACGAGCAGTACTTC CASSVAGTSSYEQYF
TRBD1 NA TRBJ1-4 TRBV30 TGTGCCTGGAGCCAAGAGCAGGGGGGAAAACTGTTTTTT CAWSQEQGGKLFF
NA NA TRBJ1-2 TRBV6-5 TGTGCCAGCAGTTACGTAGAAACAGGGTCTAACTATGGCTACACCTTC CASSYVETGSNYGYTF
NA NA TRBJ2-5 TRBV19 TGTGCCAGTACTGGAGGACGCCTCCAAGAGACCCAGTACTTC CASTGGRLQETQYF
TRBD1 NA TRBJ1-1 TRBV4-2 TGTGCCAGCAGCCAAACAGGGGGCTCGAACACTGAAGCTTTCTTT CASSQTGGSNTEAFF
TRBD2 NA TRBJ2-2 TRBV18 TGTGCCAGCTCGCTCCAGGGAGGGATCGGGGAGCTGTTTTTT CASSLQGGIGELFF
TRBD2 NA TRBJ2-2 TRBV5-4 TGTGCCAGCAGCCTCCAGCGGGGGGCGACCGGGGAGCTGTTTTTT CASSLQRGATGELFF
NA NA TRBJ1-1 TRBV10-2 TGCGCCAGCACAGGGGCGGCTGAAGCTTTCTTT CASTGAAEAFF
TRBD1 NA TRBJ1-1 TRBV9 TGTGCCAGCAGCGTATCAGGGGGCACTGAAGCTTTCTTT CASSVSGGTEAFF
NA NA TRBJ2-2 TRBV2 TGTGCCAGCAGGGACAGTCCCTCTTCGAACACCGGGGAGCTGTTTTTT CASRDSPSSNTGELFF
TRBD1 NA TRBJ2-7 TRBV14 TGTGCCAGCAGCCGGGACAGGGGGGGACACGAGCAGTACTTC CASSRDRGGHEQYF
TRBD1 NA TRBJ1-1 TRBV28 TGTGCCAGCAGATCCCCCCAGGGGGCTTACACTGAAGCTTTCTTT CASRSPQGAYTEAFF
NA NA TRBJ1-1 TRBV28 TGTGCCAGCAGCCCCGGGGGGTGGACTGAAGCTTTCTTT CASSPGGWTEAFF
TRBD1 NA TRBJ1-1 TRBV30 TGTGTCGCCACGGGGACAGGGGGCACTGAAGCTTTCTTT CVATGTGGTEAFF
TRBD2 NA TRBJ2-4 TRBV15 TGTGCCACCAGCATTATGGGGACTAGCGGGGGAAACATTCAGTACTTC CATSIMGTSGGNIQYF
NA NA TRBJ2-3 TRBV21-1 TGTGCCAGCAGCCCCCTCCCTGGGGGACTAGCGGGGGGGGCGGATACGCAGTATTTT CASSPLPGGLAGGADTQYF
NA NA TRBJ1-4 TRBV30 TGTGCCTGGACCAAGACTCTAACTAATGAAAAACTGTTTTTT CAWTKTLTNEKLFF
NA NA TRBJ2-5 TRBV19 TGTGCCAGTAGTTTTTCTGCGGGGCCCTCGGGGACCCAGTACTTC CASSFSAGPSGTQYF
NA once TRBJ2-2 TRBV7-2 TGTGCCAGCAGCCCTGACAGCTTCGGGGAGCTGTTTTTT CASSPDSFGELFF
NA NA TRBJ2-3 TRBV6-1 TGTGCCAGCGGCAGGGTGGCAGATACGCAGTATTTT CASGRVADTQYF
TRBD1 once TRBJ1-1 TRBV29-1 TGCAGCGGGGACAGCTTGAACACTGAAGCTTTCTTT CSGDSLNTEAFF
TRBD1 NA TRBJ2-7 TRBV28 TGTGCCAGCCAACAGGGGGACTCCTACGAGCAGTACTTC CASQQGDSYEQYF
TRBD1 once TRBJ2-1 TRBV30 TGTGCCTGGAGTCCCCCCGGGACAGGGGCCTACAATGAGCAGTTCTTC CAWSPPGTGAYNEQFF